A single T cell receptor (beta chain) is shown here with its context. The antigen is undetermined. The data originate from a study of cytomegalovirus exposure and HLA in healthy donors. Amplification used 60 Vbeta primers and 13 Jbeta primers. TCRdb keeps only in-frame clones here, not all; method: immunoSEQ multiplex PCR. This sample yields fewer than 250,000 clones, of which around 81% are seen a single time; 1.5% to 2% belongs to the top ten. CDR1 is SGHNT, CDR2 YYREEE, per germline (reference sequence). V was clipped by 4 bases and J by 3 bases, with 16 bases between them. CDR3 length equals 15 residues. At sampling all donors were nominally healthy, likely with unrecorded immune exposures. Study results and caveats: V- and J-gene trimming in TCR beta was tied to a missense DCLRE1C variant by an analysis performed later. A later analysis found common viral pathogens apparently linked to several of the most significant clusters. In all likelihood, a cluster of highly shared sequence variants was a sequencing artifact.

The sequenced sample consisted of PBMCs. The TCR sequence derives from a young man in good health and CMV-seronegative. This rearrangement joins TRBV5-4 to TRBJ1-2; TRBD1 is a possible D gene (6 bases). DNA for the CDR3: TGTGCCAGCAGCGGTCCCTGGACAGAGGACTATGGCTACACCTTC. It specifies CASSGPWTEDYGYTF.